This T cell receptor beta chain came from a study of cytomegalovirus exposure and HLA in healthy donors. Study findings and constraints: The investigators catalogued about 170 TCR beta chains as cytomegalovirus-associated.

Notes on this clone: Its cognate antigen is unknown.

Sequencing was performed with immunoSEQ multiplex PCR; in TCRdb, only in-frame clones are kept and a portion is missing. The repertoire holds about 330,000 clones, around 90% seen once, with approximately 1.1% in the top ten. This receptor was obtained from a woman in her thirties in good health and CMV-seropositive. Sequencing was done on a sample of PBMCs.

In nucleotides, the CDR3 is TGTGCCACCAGCAGATCCAGGGGCGCAACTAATGAAAAACTGTTTTTT. This sequence encodes CATSRSRGATNEKLFF. V is TRBV15 and J is TRBJ1-4; D might be TRBD1 (6 bases). The V and J ends lost 2 bases and 0 bases respectively, with 10 bases between them. Per the germline V gene, CDR1 is LNHNV and CDR2 is YYDKDF (reference sequence). The CDR3 loop spans 16 amino acids.